Described below is a single T cell receptor (beta chain) sequence and its context. Its antigen is currently unknown. V lost 5 bases to trimming and J lost 5 bases; unmatched junction nucleotides: 7. Germline CDR1 and CDR2: SNHLY and FYNNEI. The CDR3 loop spans 16 amino acids. CD45RO-negative CD8 cells positively selected for CCR7 made up the naive population, which excluded terminally differentiated effector memory CD45RA+ cells. Healthy and HIV-negative, the adult donors had no recent acute infections or vaccinations. This entry is derived from a study of shared clonotypes between healthy human individuals. Whole-study context: There were three CD4 naive, three CD4 memory, two CD8 naive and one CD8 memory plates per donor.

Findings and caveats of the study: The rarefaction results pointed to incomplete sorted-subset sequencing despite large depth. The expectation was that sequencing depth would affect clonotype sharing among donors.

Sequenced by immunoSEQ multiplex PCR; TCRdb stores in-frame clones only, minus some. The data contain around 2,000,000 clones, over 85% of them singletons. This TCR came from a young man in good health. Sequenced material: naive CD8+ T cells sorted from blood. J is TRBJ2-5 and V is TRBV2; 14 positions match TRBD2. The CDR3 sequence is CASSPGLAGEGETQYF. The CDR3 DNA reads TGTGCCAGCAGTCCGGGACTAGCGGGAGAGGGGGAGACCCAGTACTTC.